This entry is about one T cell receptor beta chain. The antigen is unknown. The V end was cut by 0 bases, the J end by 0 bases, with 15 bases between. Germline assignment: CDR1 MGHDK and CDR2 SYGVNS. This CDR3 spans 18 amino acids. The sequenced template was cDNA made from the entire isolated RNA. Here immunoSEQ multiplex PCR was the method, and the copy in TCRdb shows in-frame clones only, minus some. Of around 690,000 clones in the sample, 9.5% to 15% were seen once. The data were taken from a study of beta chain features in type 1 diabetes. Donors underwent one heparinised blood draw, around 100 mL on average. Study-wide results and limits: At VDJ recombination sites, type 1 diabetes patients had fewer insertions and more deleted nucleotides. The influence of HLA type on TCRB rearrangement stayed undetermined. Type 1 diabetes patients had TCRB CDR3s that were shorter (moderately but significantly so) in all four CD4+ subsets.

The TCR sequence derives from a man aged 30-40 years with type 1 diabetes. The chain combines TRBV25-1 with TRBJ1-3; D is unclear. What was sequenced was naive CD4+ T cells from blood. CDR3 nucleotides: TGTGCCAGCAGTGAATACGCCCACGACGGGAGCTCTGGAAACACCATATATTTT. Residues: CASSEYAHDGSSGNTIYF.